Below, 5 T cell receptor beta chains from the same sample are listed, as sequenced in a study of blood T cell repertoires in COVID-19. Profiling relied on immunoSEQ multiplex PCR, and the TCRdb table lists in-frame clones only, not all of them. The data contain some 110,000 clones, 85% of them singletons. Sequenced input: peripheral blood. The origin of the receptors is a man aged 45-60 years with acute or convalescent COVID-19.

The chain joins TRBV5-6 to TRBJ2-4, with 8 bases fitting TRBD1. Trimming removed 4 bases from V and 1 base from J; junction bases left unmatched: 7. Germline CDR1 reads SGHDT; CDR2 reads YYEEEE. The CDR3 length is 16 residues. The CDR3 region is CASSLDRGWAKNIQYF. The CDR3 nucleotides are TGTGCCAGCAGCCTAGACAGGGGATGGGCCAAAAACATTCAGTACTTC.

The chain links TRBV7-2 to TRBJ2-5, with 13 bases fitting TRBD2. CDR3 size: 16 residues. Germline V gene lookup returns CDR1 SGHTA and CDR2 FQGNSA. Trimming at V came to 4 bases and at J to 4 bases, leaving 6 bases not matched to a gene. The CDR3 spells CASSSQGLAGVETQYF. CDR3 sequence (DNA): TGTGCCAGCAGCTCTCAAGGACTAGCGGGAGTAGAGACCCAGTACTTC.

The chain links TRBV6-5 to TRBJ2-1; 7 nucleotides match TRBD2. The CDR3 covers 14 residues. The germline gives CDR1 MNHEY, CDR2 SVGAGI. V was clipped by 7 bases and J by 7 bases; unmatched bases: 10. CDR3 nucleotide sequence: TGTGCCAGCAACCTCGCTAGCGGACGGAATGAGCAGTTCTTC. Amino acid sequence: CASNLASGRNEQFF.

The chain uses TRBV9 and TRBJ2-3, with 7 bases identical to TRBD1. The V gene end was trimmed by 4 bases and the J gene end by 6 bases; junction bases not matched to a gene: 11. Germline-derived CDR1 and CDR2 are SGDLS and YYNGEE. The CDR3 loop spans 15 amino acids. In DNA form, the CDR3 reads TGTGCCAGCAGCCCCCGGGACAGCCATCGGGATACGCAGTATTTT. Its protein is CASSPRDSHRDTQYF.

The chain uses TRBV7-3 and TRBJ2-1, with 10 bases fitting TRBD2. This CDR3 contains 15 residues. Germline CDR1 SGHTA, CDR2 FQGTGA. V lost 5 bases to trimming and J lost 9 bases; unmatched junction nucleotides: 10. This CDR3 is CASSPELAGRVEQFF. The CDR3, as DNA: TGTGCCAGCAGCCCCGAACTAGCGGGACGGGTTGAGCAGTTCTTC. The whole variable domain, filled in from reference TRBV7-3 and TRBJ2-1, reads GAGVSQTPSNKVTEKGKYVELRCDPISGHTALYWYRQSLGQGPEFLIYFQGTGAADDSGLPNDRFFAVRPEGSVSTLKIQRTERGDSAVYLCASSPELAGRVEQFFGPGTRLTVL.